This T cell receptor (beta chain) comes out of a study of T-cell memory formation after mild COVID-19. At the level of the study: TCR clustering was largely donor specific.

MiXCR, run by TCRdb on the 5' RACE reads, gives a single entry per CDR3 protein. Counted here are fewer than 550,000 distinct CDR3 sequences, roughly 20% occurring once; the ten biggest clones make up around 8.4%. This clonotype was seen at least ten times. The target antigen is unknown. General study points: Whether day 37 second-wave clones are SARS-CoV-2-specific was not confirmed. Prior to infection, memory already included some responding clones, suggesting cross-reactive memory joined.

The CDR3 spans 13 residues. V gave up 2 bases and J gave up 5 bases; unmatched junction bases: 2. The germline V gene encodes CDR1 MNHEY and CDR2 SVGAGI. This sequence was found in an adult woman who had mild COVID-19 (a few samples of this study predate the infection). Cell type and time point are not known. The V call is TRBV6-5, the J call TRBJ2-7, with 8 bases matching TRBD1. Specimen: PBMCs or a T cell subset sorted from them (not recorded which). This CDR3 is CASSYDRGNEQYF. In DNA form, the CDR3 reads TGTGCCAGCAGTTACGACAGGGGAAACGAGCAGTACTTC.